This record concerns one TCR beta chain sequence. This clonotype was seen ten or more times. Its antigen is currently not known. No clone much larger than this one lies a single base away; base qualities are absent. This entry comes from a study of blood T cells in healthy people across ages (dated by TCRdb to the mid-2010s). At the level of the whole study: In model experiments, roughly one uniquely barcoded TCR beta cDNA molecule per two T cells was captured by template switching. Four age groups were formed from the donors: young (average approximately 16 years), middle-aged (around 41), aged (about 62) and long-lived (82). Donors of different ages were randomly distributed across sequencing lanes to avoid experimental bias. To track age-related changes in TCR beta repertoire diversity, the study relied on deep sequencing normalized with unique cDNA molecular identifiers. Using the same blood draw, the study looked at two additional independent replicas of 1 million unique cDNA reads for two donors, one aged 18 to 30 and the other aged 80 or older.

Preparation of the library involved 5' RACE. Sequencing was performed on an Illumina HiSeq 2500. A second PCR of about 6 to 12 cycles was run with a J-beta primer mix and a sample-barcoded 5' primer. A template-switch 5' adaptor carrying 12 random nucleotides introduced a unique molecular identifier onto each TCR beta cDNA molecule. Each sample yielded at least 3 million CDR3-containing paired-end reads. All of the RNA was converted into first-strand cDNA using the Mint cDNA synthesis kit, with a TRBC-specific oligonucleotide serving as the primer. Following uracil-DNA glycosylase treatment, all cDNA underwent a first 18-cycle PCR with the universal primers M1SS and BC2_uni_R. As for the original processing: For normalization, 1 million high-quality reads, each with a distinct molecular identifier, were randomly selected from each sample. Reads with shared molecular identifiers were discarded instead of being binned into consensus sequences. MiTCR, run with a Q25 quality threshold and the strictest error-elimination algorithm, handled CDR3 identification, clonotype clustering and error correction. A nonparametric unseen species model with Euler transformation was used to estimate a lower bound on total TCR beta diversity. The raw public data were reprocessed by TCRdb itself: fastp quality trimming at Q25, MiXCR clonotype calling, in-frame beta chains only. Rows with a matching CDR3 protein are joined into one entry that keeps the most common DNA and genes. TCRdb's processing, not the study's, gives the V and J calls here. This sample holds around 900,000 distinct CDR3 sequences; 29% were observed only once. Roughly a sixth of the sample lies in the top ten.

Results and caveats for the whole study, not just this receptor: Observed TCR beta diversity correlated strongly with the percentage of naive T cells measured by flow cytometry. Compared with the aged group, more naive CD4+ T cells, fewer expanded clones and increased TCR diversity were shown by the long-lived group, suggesting age selection. Donor CMV infection status was unknown, potentially confounding age-related changes in expanded clonotypes. Because profiling used bulk unsorted PBMCs, naive and antigen-experienced compartments could not be compared conclusively. As age increased, observed TCR beta diversity per million T cells dropped in a roughly linear way, and a significant reduction was already evident by age roughly 36. Estimates of total diversity from one million sequenced T cells were regarded as lower bounds and underestimates.

From the cysteine up to the phenylalanine, the CDR3 has a length of 13 residues. Left in the record is the CDR3 DNA by itself, 39 bases read in frame from the first base. V was cut back by 4 bases and J by 7 bases, leaving a gap of 11 bases between them. Donors were 39 systemically healthy Caucasian individuals from Russia aged 6 to 90 years. Approximately 9 milliliters of peripheral blood were collected from each donor into EDTA-treated Vacutainer tubes. Ficoll-Paque density-gradient centrifugation was used to isolate PBMCs, with at least 7 million per sample. Total RNA, at least 5 micrograms per sample, was extracted from PBMCs with Trizol reagent. For every donor, flow cytometry on a PBMC aliquot measured the percentage of naive CD45RAhigh/CD27high T cells.

The sequence was collected from a woman older than 75 in good health. The sequenced material came from blood. The rearranged chain carries TRBV12-3 or TRBV12-4 and TRBJ2-1; the D segment cannot be called with confidence. The DNA sequence reads TGTGCCAGCAGTTCTTACTCCGTGAATGAGCAGTTCTTC. It specifies CASSSYSVNEQFF.